A selection of T cell receptor beta chains follows, all from one sample in a study of blood T cells in healthy people across ages. TCRdb reprocessed the 5' RACE reads with MiXCR, giving one entry per CDR3 protein. The sample has about 1,600,000 distinct CDR3 sequences, around two fifths seen once. Sequencing was carried out using blood. The receptor source for this set is a woman aged 18-29 years in good health. Each CDR3 is given with its conserved first and last residue. A D gene is named only where the DNA matches it firmly. Part of the rows lack a size; the others show once, few, many or a class for expanded clones.

CDR3aa | CDR3nt | abundance | d_gene | j_gene | v_gene
CASSQAGTGEYGYTF | TGTGCCAGCAGCCAAGCCGGGACAGGGGAATATGGCTACACCTTC | NA | TRBD1 | TRBJ1-2 | TRBV3-1
CSVGGIQETQYF | TGCAGCGTTGGAGGAATCCAAGAGACCCAGTACTTC | few | NA | TRBJ2-5 | TRBV29-1
CASSWGTSGIYNEQYF | TGTGCCAGCAGTTGGGGGACTAGCGGGATCTACAATGAGCAGTACTTC | NA | TRBD2 | TRBJ2-7 | TRBV27
CASSASRGNSPLHF | TGTGCCAGCAGTGCTTCCCGCGGGAATTCACCCCTCCACTTT | few | NA | TRBJ1-6 | TRBV12-3/TRBV12-4
CASSYGWTSGNYEQYF | TGTGCCAGCAGTTACGGGTGGACTAGCGGAAACTACGAGCAGTACTTC | few | TRBD2 | TRBJ2-7 | TRBV6-5
CSAPRSGSTYEQYF | TGCAGTGCCCCCCGAAGCGGTTCTACCTACGAGCAGTACTTC | NA | NA | TRBJ2-7 | TRBV20-1
CASSLGLDKETQYF | TGCGCCAGCAGCTTGGGACTAGATAAAGAGACCCAGTACTTC | NA | NA | TRBJ2-5 | TRBV5-1
CASSPQGASGNTIYF | TGTGCCAGCAGCCCTCAGGGGGCTTCGGGAAACACCATATATTTT | NA | TRBD1 | TRBJ1-3 | TRBV9
CPLRDCHGQPQHF | TGTCCCCTCAGGGACTGTCACGGACAGCCCCAGCATTTT | NA | NA | TRBJ1-5 | TRBV12-3/TRBV12-4
CASSSLHLSYEQYF | TGTGCCAGCAGTTCTCTCCACCTCTCCTACGAGCAGTACTTC | NA | NA | TRBJ2-7 | TRBV6-5
CASSLGTGEYEQYF | TGTGCCAGCAGCTTAGGGACAGGGGAGTACGAGCAGTACTTC | few | TRBD1 | TRBJ2-7 | TRBV7-6
CAWSRVKNIQYF | TGTGCCTGGTCGCGAGTCAAAAACATTCAGTACTTC | NA | NA | TRBJ2-4 | TRBV30
CASSYTAQVADTQYF | TGTGCCAGCAGTTACACGGCACAGGTTGCAGATACGCAGTATTTT | few | NA | TRBJ2-3 | TRBV6-6
CASSLLTSGSSNGYEQYF | TGCGCCAGCAGCCTGCTGACTAGCGGGAGTTCCAATGGATACGAGCAGTACTTC | NA | TRBD2 | TRBJ2-7 | TRBV5-1
CSARDTPLQFF | TGCAGTGCTAGAGATACCCCTTTGCAGTTCTTC | NA | NA | TRBJ2-1 | TRBV20-1
CASSPDRTNSPLHF | TGTGCCAGCAGTCCTGACAGGACCAATTCACCCCTCCACTTT | few | NA | TRBJ1-6 | TRBV27
CASSLGRGHGYTF | TGTGCCAGCAGCCTTGGCAGGGGGCATGGCTACACCTTC | NA | TRBD1 | TRBJ1-2 | TRBV27
CASRDAYWSTDTQYF | TGTGCCAGCAGGGACGCCTACTGGAGCACAGATACGCAGTATTTT | few | NA | TRBJ2-3 | TRBV6-1
CASSPAGTYNEQFF | TGTGCCAGCAGCCCAGCGGGGACCTACAATGAGCAGTTCTTC | NA | TRBD2 | TRBJ2-1 | TRBV11-2
CASSLGLAGAYYSTDTQYF | TGCGCCAGCAGCCTCGGACTAGCGGGGGCCTACTATAGCACAGATACGCAGTATTTT | few | TRBD2 | TRBJ2-3 | TRBV4-1
CSAVDSSKTGEKLFF | TGCAGTGCAGTTGACAGTTCAAAAACTGGGGAAAAACTGTTTTTT | NA | NA | TRBJ1-4 | TRBV20-1
CASSLRESDTDTQYF | TGTGCCAGCTCACTGCGGGAGTCAGATACAGATACGCAGTATTTT | NA | TRBD2 | TRBJ2-3 | TRBV18
CASSPPPGYEAFF | TGTGCCAGCTCACCACCCCCGGGCTATGAAGCTTTCTTT | NA | NA | TRBJ1-1 | TRBV18
CASSLAGFGYNEQFF | TGCGCCAGCAGCTTAGCGGGATTCGGGTACAATGAGCAGTTCTTC | NA | TRBD2 | TRBJ2-1 | TRBV5-1
CANSLAAGGTEAFF | TGTGCCAACAGTTTAGCAGCGGGAGGCACTGAAGCTTTCTTT | NA | NA | TRBJ1-1 | TRBV12-3/TRBV12-4
CATSGPQGFRTDTQYF | TGTGCCACCAGCGGCCCACAGGGGTTTCGGACAGATACGCAGTATTTT | NA | TRBD1 | TRBJ2-3 | TRBV15
CASSDWADQPQHF | TGTGCCAGCAGTGACTGGGCCGATCAGCCCCAGCATTTT | NA | NA | TRBJ1-5 | TRBV6-6
CAISVTSGRNYEQYF | TGTGCCATCAGTGTGACTAGCGGGAGGAACTACGAGCAGTACTTC | many | TRBD2 | TRBJ2-7 | TRBV10-3
CASSLALDRFTQYF | TGTGCCAGCAGCTTAGCGCTTGACAGATTTACGCAGTATTTT | many | NA | TRBJ2-3 | TRBV7-8
CAWSISGGTQYF | TGTGCCTGGAGCATCAGTGGGGGGACCCAGTACTTC | NA | NA | TRBJ2-5 | TRBV30
CASSLGSGGTQYF | TGTGCCAGCAGCTTAGGATCAGGGGGGACCCAGTACTTC | NA | TRBD1 | TRBJ2-5 | TRBV7-6